This is a list of T cell receptor beta chains from one sample in a study of coeliac disease. Repertoires were generated with immunoSEQ multiplex PCR, while TCRdb's copy carries only in-frame clones and drops some. In the table there are fewer than 7,000 clones, about three quarters of which are singletons. Material for sequencing was lamina propria lymphocytes from the gut. The source is a man aged 30 to 39 with celiac disease. Each CDR3 is given with its conserved first and last residue. The D gene is left open where the match is weak. Some rows have no size entry. The others give once, few or many, or a class for an expanded clone.

DNA: TGTGCCACCAGCAGGCAAGGGGGATACCAAGAGACCCAGTACTTC
CDR3: CATSRQGGYQETQYF
D: -
V: TRBV15
size: -
J: TRBJ2-5

DNA: TGTGCCAGCTGGGGGCTTTCCTATGGCTACACCTTC
CDR3: CASWGLSYGYTF
D: -
V: TRBV9
size: few
J: TRBJ1-2

DNA: TGTGCCAGCAGCCAAGATCTGGTAGCGGGAGGGGTGGGGAACACCGGGGAGCTGTTTTTT
CDR3: CASSQDLVAGGVGNTGELFF
D: TRBD2
V: TRBV4-2
size: -
J: TRBJ2-2

DNA: TGTGCCAGTATGAGCCCTCGGACAGGGATCGAAAAACTGTTTTTT
CDR3: CASMSPRTGIEKLFF
D: TRBD1
V: TRBV19
size: -
J: TRBJ1-4

DNA: TGTGCCACCCAACGCGGTGTGGGGGGTCGGCTGTTCTTC
CDR3: CATQRGVGGRLFF
D: -
V: TRBV28
size: -
J: TRBJ2-1

DNA: TGCAGCGTTGTTACAGGGGGGGGGTACGAGCAGTACTTC
CDR3: CSVVTGGGYEQYF
D: -
V: TRBV29-1
size: -
J: TRBJ2-7

DNA: TGTGCCAGCAGCCCCCGGACTAGCGGGGGTAATGAGCAGTTCTTC
CDR3: CASSPRTSGGNEQFF
D: TRBD2
V: TRBV7-2
size: -
J: TRBJ2-1

DNA: TGTGCCTGGACCCCCACTAGGTCCAATGAGCAGTTCTTC
CDR3: CAWTPTRSNEQFF
D: -
V: TRBV30
size: few
J: TRBJ2-1

DNA: TGTGCCAGCAGAGTTGGACAGGGGCGAAGAGATACGCAGTATTTT
CDR3: CASRVGQGRRDTQYF
D: TRBD1
V: TRBV6-1
size: -
J: TRBJ2-3

DNA: TGTGCCAGCAGTCCAGGACAGGGTTTCACCATATATTTT
CDR3: CASSPGQGFTIYF
D: TRBD1
V: TRBV7-9
size: -
J: TRBJ1-3

DNA: TGTGCCTCACGGCTGGGGGGGAGCAGGGCCGGGGAGCTGTTTTTT
CDR3: CASRLGGSRAGELFF
D: TRBD2
V: TRBV15
size: few
J: TRBJ2-2

DNA: TGTGCCAGCTCACCATCACAGGGGTACGAGCAGTACTTC
CDR3: CASSPSQGYEQYF
D: TRBD1
V: TRBV18
size: -
J: TRBJ2-7

DNA: TGTGCCAGTAGTTCCAGGACTAGCGGTACCTACGAGCAGTACTTC
CDR3: CASSSRTSGTYEQYF
D: TRBD2
V: TRBV19
size: -
J: TRBJ2-7

DNA: TGTGCTAGTGGTCTATCCTTTAACACTGAAGCTTTCTTT
CDR3: CASGLSFNTEAFF
D: -
V: TRBV12-5
size: -
J: TRBJ1-1

DNA: TGCGCCAGCAGCCAAAGGCCCGGGTCTGGGGCCAACGTCCTGACTTTC
CDR3: CASSQRPGSGANVLTF
D: -
V: TRBV4-3
size: -
J: TRBJ2-6

DNA: TGCGCCGGCAGCCAAGATTACGGGGGTACTGGGGCCAACGTCCTGACTTTC
CDR3: CAGSQDYGGTGANVLTF
D: -
V: TRBV4-1
size: -
J: TRBJ2-6

DNA: TGTGCCAGCAGCCAACTGAGGAGGGTTCACCATGAGCAGTTCTTC
CDR3: CASSQLRRVHHEQFF
D: -
V: TRBV16
size: few
J: TRBJ2-1